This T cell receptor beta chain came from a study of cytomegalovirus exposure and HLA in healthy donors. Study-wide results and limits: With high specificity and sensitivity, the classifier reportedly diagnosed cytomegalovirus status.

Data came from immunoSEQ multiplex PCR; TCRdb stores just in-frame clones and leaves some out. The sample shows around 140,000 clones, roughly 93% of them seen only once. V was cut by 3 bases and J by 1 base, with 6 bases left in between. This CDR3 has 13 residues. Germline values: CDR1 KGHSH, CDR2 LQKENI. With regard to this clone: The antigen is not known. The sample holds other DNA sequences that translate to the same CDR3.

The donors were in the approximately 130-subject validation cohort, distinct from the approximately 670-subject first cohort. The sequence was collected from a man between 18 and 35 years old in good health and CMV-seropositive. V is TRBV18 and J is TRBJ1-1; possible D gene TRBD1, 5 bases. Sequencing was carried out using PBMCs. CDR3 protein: CASSPGGNTEAFF. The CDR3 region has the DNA TGTGCCAGCTCACCCGGGGGGAACACTGAAGCTTTCTTT.